The 32 T cell receptor beta chains reported below all come from one sample, sequenced in a study of blood T cell repertoires in COVID-19. Clones were read by immunoSEQ multiplex PCR, and TCRdb kept only the in-frame ones, dropping some. The table records about 250,000 clones, around 89% of them present only once. Specimen: PBMCs or T cells enriched from blood (not recorded which). The receptors originated from a woman younger than 30 who had recovered from COVID-19.

The chain combines TRBV4-2 with TRBJ2-1, with D possibly being TRBD2 (7 bases). With 5 bases removed from V and 6 bases from J, the gap between germline ends came to 26 bases. The CDR3 totals 18 residues. Looked up from germline, CDR1 is LGHNA and CDR2 is YNFKEQ. The CDR3 bases are TGTGCCAGCAGCTCAGTAGGGGGGGGGCCCCCGGCGGGCAATGAGCAGTTCTTC. This translates into CASSSVGGGPPAGNEQFF.

V gene TRBV28 combines with J gene TRBJ2-1, with 7 bases fitting TRBD1. The V gene's germline CDR1 is MDHEN and CDR2 SYDVKM. V was clipped by 8 bases and J by 4 bases; unmatched bases: 5. The CDR3 has 13 amino acids. The CDR3 bases are TGTGCCAGCCTTGGACAGGTGTACAATGAGCAGTTCTTC. Its protein is CASLGQVYNEQFF.

A few counts support this clone. The genes are TRBV18 and TRBJ1-1, with TRBD1 as a possible D gene (6 bases). Germline V gene lookup returns CDR1 KGHSH and CDR2 LQKENI. The CDR3 is 15 amino acids. V gave up 5 bases and J gave up 4 bases, with 17 bases separating them. CDR3: CASSTAGGAGTEAFF. The CDR3 DNA follows: TGTGCCAGCTCAACAGCGGGGGGGGCCGGCACTGAAGCTTTCTTT.

The V gene is TRBV5-1, the J gene TRBJ2-7; tentative D call: TRBD2 (5 bases). V dropped 4 bases and J dropped 3 bases, with 14 bases sitting between them. CDR3 size: 14 residues. Germline V gives CDR1 SGHRS, CDR2 YFSETQ. This CDR3 reads CASSPAGEFYEQYF. CDR3 DNA sequence: TGCGCCAGCAGCCCCGCCGGGGAGTTCTACGAGCAGTACTTC. Variable domain in full (rest from reference TRBV5-1 and TRBJ2-7): KAGVTQTPRYLIKTRGQQVTLSCSPISGHRSVSWYQQTPGQGLQFLFEYFSETQRNKGNFPGRFSGRQFSNSRSEMNVSTLELGDSALYLCASSPAGEFYEQYFGPGTRLTVT.

V and J are TRBV13 and TRBJ2-3; 9 nucleotides align to TRBD2. With 9 bases clipped from V and 0 bases from J, the junction kept 4 bases outside the gene matches. From germline, CDR1 is PRHDT and CDR2 FYEKMQ (reference sequence). CDR3 length: 14 amino acids. The CDR3 protein is CASNSGGSTDTQYF. The CDR3 DNA reads TGTGCCAGTAATAGCGGGGGTAGCACAGATACGCAGTATTTT.

The rearrangement joins TRBV7-8 to TRBJ2-3, with D possibly matching TRBD1 (7 bases). Deletions cut 2 bases from V and 5 bases from J, with 14 bases between. This CDR3 contains 15 residues. Germline V gene sequence: CDR1 SGHVS, CDR2 FQNEAQ. CDR3 in DNA: TGTGCCAGCAGCTTAACTAGCAGGGGGGTAGATACGCAGTATTTT. Protein sequence: CASSLTSRGVDTQYF.

The V gene is TRBV28, the J gene TRBJ2-1; D is perhaps TRBD2 (5 bases). The CDR3 length is 16 residues. Trimming took 5 bases from V and 8 from J, leaving 22 bases between them. Per the germline V gene, CDR1 is MDHEN and CDR2 is SYDVKM. CDR3 in DNA: TGTGCCAGCAGTACCCCCCGGACTCCTCCACGGGATGAGCAGTTCTTC. This gives the protein CASSTPRTPPRDEQFF. Looking up the rest from reference TRBV28 and TRBJ2-1 gives the full variable domain: DVKVTQSSRYLVKRTGEKVFLECVQDMDHENMFWYRQDPGLGLRLIYFSYDVKMKEKGDIPEGYSVSREKKERFSLILESASTNQTSMYLCASSTPRTPPRDEQFFGPGTRLTVL.

The rearrangement joins TRBV5-1 to TRBJ1-2; D is undetermined. This CDR3 has 13 amino acids. CDR1 SGHRS and CDR2 YFSETQ come from the germline V gene. V shed 0 bases and J shed 4 bases, with 7 bases lying between them. The CDR3 nucleotides read TGCGCCAGCAGCTTGGGGTCAGGCTATGGCTACACCTTC. Translation gives CASSLGSGYGYTF.

V gene TRBV18 combines with J gene TRBJ1-5; TRBD1 might be the D (6 bases). Germline CDR1 reads KGHSH; CDR2 reads LQKENI. The length of the CDR3 is 14 residues. Trimming left V 6 bases short and J 4 bases short, with 13 bases between. The CDR3 spells CASSPGTNNQPQHF. The CDR3 nucleotides are TGTGCCAGCTCTCCCGGGACAAATAATCAGCCCCAGCATTTT.

The chain's CDR3 is CASSFLGPSLAGGNNEQFF. The CDR3 DNA reads as TGCGCCAGCAGCTTTCTCGGCCCGTCACTAGCGGGGGGGAACAATGAGCAGTTCTTC. The chain links TRBV5-1 to TRBJ2-1, with 13 bases aligning to TRBD2. V was clipped by 2 bases and J by 5 bases; unmatched bases: 13. This CDR3 comprises 19 residues. The germline V gene encodes CDR1 SGHRS and CDR2 YFSETQ.

This clone was seen a few times. V is TRBV5-5 and J is TRBJ1-5; D is perhaps TRBD1 (5 bases). Germline CDR1 and CDR2: SGHKS and YYEKEE (reference sequence). Trimming took 0 bases from V and 2 from J, leaving 18 bases between them. This CDR3 contains 18 residues. The CDR3: CASSLEPVGGEGNQPQHF. The CDR3, as DNA: TGTGCCAGCAGCTTGGAACCCGTGGGAGGGGAAGGCAATCAGCCCCAGCATTTT.

This chain links TRBV6-5 with TRBJ1-1; D is perhaps TRBD1 (6 bases). The CDR3 is 13 residues long. Germline V gene lookup returns CDR1 MNHEY and CDR2 SVGAGI. The V end was cut by 7 bases, the J end by 2 bases, with 11 bases between. The CDR3 DNA is TGTGCCAGCAACGACAGGACTAACACTGAAGCTTTCTTT. It translates to CASNDRTNTEAFF.

V gene TRBV25-1 combines with J gene TRBJ1-1; D is unclear. CDR1 and CDR2 from the germline V gene are MGHDK and SYGVNS. The CDR3 runs to 12 residues. Trimming removed 6 bases from V and 8 bases from J, with 13 bases in between. The DNA for the CDR3 is TGTGCCAGCAGAAACATCCGGGAAGAAGCTTTCTTT. It encodes CASRNIREEAFF. The full variable domain, with the rest looked up from reference TRBV25-1 and TRBJ1-1, is EADIYQTPRYLVIGTGKKITLECSQTMGHDKMYWYQQDPGMELHLIHYSYGVNSTEKGDLSSESTVSRIRTEHFPLTLESARPSHTSQYLCASRNIREEAFFGQGTRLTVV.

The chain has TRBV5-4 and TRBJ1-1; 10 positions agree with TRBD1. CDR1 is SGHNT, CDR2 YYREEE, per germline (reference sequence). The length of the CDR3 is 15 residues. V lost 4 bases, J lost 5 bases, and 8 bases stayed unmatched. CDR3 nucleotides: TGTGCCAGCAGCGATCCCGGGACAGGGGAGACTGAAGCTTTCTTT. Translation: CASSDPGTGETEAFF.

The V gene is TRBV5-1, the J gene TRBJ2-1, with 15 bases lining up with TRBD2. Germline trimming cut 6 bases from V and 8 bases from J; bases unmatched to any gene: 6. The CDR3 extends over 15 amino acids. The germline V gene encodes CDR1 SGHRS and CDR2 YFSETQ. The CDR3 sequence: CASKRTSGGVDEQFF. The DNA for the CDR3 is TGCGCCAGCAAAAGGACTAGCGGGGGGGTCGATGAGCAGTTCTTC.

The chain links TRBV20-1 to TRBJ1-5; TRBD1 is a possible D gene (6 bases). The CDR3 length is 15 residues. From germline, CDR1 is DFQATT and CDR2 SNEGSKA (reference sequence). V was shortened by 3 bases and J by 8 bases, with 20 bases between the two germline ends. CDR3 DNA: TGCAGTGCTAGTAGGGGGGGGACCCTACTCGAGCCCCAGCATTTT. Protein product: CSASRGGTLLEPQHF.

In DNA, the CDR3 is TGCGCCAGCAGCTTGGGGACAGGGGCCGGCGAGCAGTACTTC. It codes for CASSLGTGAGEQYF. This sequence joins TRBV5-1 and TRBJ2-7, with 9 bases aligning to TRBD1. Losses at the gene ends were 0 bases for V and 6 bases for J; bases not matched to a gene: 4. CDR1 and CDR2 (germline): SGHRS, YFSETQ. The CDR3 length is 14 residues. Supplemented by reference TRBV5-1 and TRBJ2-7, the full variable domain reads KAGVTQTPRYLIKTRGQQVTLSCSPISGHRSVSWYQQTPGQGLQFLFEYFSETQRNKGNFPGRFSGRQFSNSRSEMNVSTLELGDSALYLCASSLGTGAGEQYFGPGTRLTVT.

The genes are TRBV9 and TRBJ1-1, with 9 bases lining up with TRBD1. The V gene end was trimmed by 0 bases and the J gene end by 4 bases; junction bases not matched to a gene: 10. The germline CDR1 and CDR2 sequences are SGDLS and YYNGEE. This CDR3 has 17 residues. The CDR3 spells CASSVDPTGGGTTEAFF. CDR3 nucleotide sequence: TGTGCCAGCAGCGTAGACCCGACAGGGGGGGGAACCACTGAAGCTTTCTTT.

This clone turned up a few times. Other DNA sequences in this specimen translate into the identical CDR3. The chain combines TRBV20-1 with TRBJ1-1; tentatively, D is TRBD1 (5 bases). Trimming left V 1 base short and J 7 bases short, with 7 bases between. The germline V gene encodes CDR1 DFQATT and CDR2 SNEGSKA (reference sequence). The CDR3 is 11 residues long. In nucleotides, the CDR3 is TGCAGTGCTAGAGGGAGGGGTGAAGCTTTCTTT. Its protein product is CSARGRGEAFF.

This chain links TRBV10-3 with TRBJ1-1, with 10 bases lining up with TRBD1. After removal of 4 bases from V and 7 bases from J, the junction contained 3 bases not matched to a gene. CDR1 and CDR2 from the germline V gene are ENHRY and SYGVKD. The length of the CDR3 is 13 residues. DNA for the CDR3: TGTGCCATCAGTGCTGGGACAGGGGATGAAGCTTTCTTT. It codes for CAISAGTGDEAFF.

J is TRBJ2-7 and V is TRBV19, with TRBD1 identical over 7 bases. The trim removed 6 bases at V and 3 bases at J, leaving 14 bases unmatched. Germline CDR1 and CDR2: LNHDA and SQIVND (reference sequence). The CDR3 runs 16 residues. CDR3 sequence: CASRPRDSGIYYEQYF. DNA of the CDR3: TGTGCCAGTAGGCCGAGGGACAGCGGAATATACTACGAGCAGTACTTC.

V is TRBV10-3 and J is TRBJ1-3; maybe TRBD1 (6 bases). Germline V gives CDR1 ENHRY, CDR2 SYGVKD. The V end lost 11 bases, the J end lost 0 bases, and 11 bases lay between the germline ends. The CDR3 runs 13 residues. The CDR3 is CAGGGGSGNTIYF. CDR3 nucleotides: TGTGCCGGGGGAGGGGGCTCTGGAAACACCATATATTTT.

The chain combines TRBV19 with TRBJ1-4, with D maybe TRBD1 (6 bases). The CDR3 has 14 residues. Trimming pared 0 bases from V and 13 bases from J, leaving 15 bases between. Per the germline V gene, CDR1 is LNHDA and CDR2 is SQIVND (reference sequence). The CDR3 bases are TGTGCCAGTAGTATAGAGGGCGGGGGGCGACGACTGTTTTTT. Translated: CASSIEGGGRRLFF.

The chain links TRBV30 to TRBJ2-5; tentatively, D is TRBD2 (5 bases). There are 13 residues in the CDR3. V gave up 0 bases and J gave up 9 bases, with 14 bases separating them. Germline V CDR1 and CDR2: GTSNPN, SVGIG (reference sequence). The CDR3 bases are TGTGCCTGGAGTGTACGGGGTTTATCGTCCCAGTACTTC. Protein product: CAWSVRGLSSQYF. The whole variable domain, filled in from reference TRBV30 and TRBJ2-5, reads SQTIHQWPATLVQPVGSPLSLECTVEGTSNPNLYWYRQAAGRGLQLLFYSVGIGQISSEVPQNLSASRPQDRQFILSSKKLLLSDSGFYLCAWSVRGLSSQYFGPGTRLLVL.

The V gene is TRBV7-8, the J gene TRBJ2-2; no clear D gene. V was cut by 5 bases and J by 3 bases, with 19 bases left in between. Germline V gene data show CDR1 as SGHVS and CDR2 as FQNEAQ. CDR3 size: 17 residues. CDR3 protein: CASSPFPTAGYTGELFF. The CDR3 DNA reads TGTGCCAGCAGCCCCTTCCCGACGGCAGGCTACACCGGGGAGCTGTTTTTT.

The chain recombines TRBV12-3 or TRBV12-4 with TRBJ2-3; no clear D gene. Deletions cut 5 bases from V and 8 bases from J, with 14 bases between. The CDR3 has 13 amino acids. The CDR3 loop is CASSIRRVGTQYF. CDR3 in DNA: TGTGCCAGCAGTATAAGACGGGTTGGTACGCAGTATTTT.

This chain links TRBV5-6 with TRBJ2-1; perhaps TRBD1 as D (5 bases). The CDR3 has 15 amino acids. The germline gives CDR1 SGHDT, CDR2 YYEEEE. Trimming stripped 3 bases from V and 6 bases from J, with 16 bases between. Here the CDR3 reads CASSSTIQGSNEQFF. CDR3 coding DNA: TGTGCCAGCAGCTCGACAATTCAGGGCTCCAATGAGCAGTTCTTC.

In this sample, this clone turned up once. The chain employs TRBV5-1 and TRBJ1-1; D possibly corresponds to TRBD1 (6 bases). The CDR3 spans 15 residues. Germline V gene data show CDR1 as SGHRS and CDR2 as YFSETQ. V was pared by 0 bases and J by 2 bases, with 11 bases between. The CDR3, as DNA: TGCGCCAGCAGCTTGGTCGGGGGGCCTAACACTGAAGCTTTCTTT. Its translation: CASSLVGGPNTEAFF.

The rearrangement joins TRBV5-1 to TRBJ2-5, with 7 bases aligning to TRBD1. The trim removed 3 bases at V and 0 bases at J, leaving 5 bases unmatched. Looked up from germline, CDR1 is SGHRS and CDR2 is YFSETQ. This CDR3 has 15 residues. In DNA form, the CDR3 reads TGCGCCAGCAGCTGGGGGACAGCCTACCAAGAGACCCAGTACTTC. Translation gives CASSWGTAYQETQYF. The full variable domain, completed using reference TRBV5-1 and TRBJ2-5, is KAGVTQTPRYLIKTRGQQVTLSCSPISGHRSVSWYQQTPGQGLQFLFEYFSETQRNKGNFPGRFSGRQFSNSRSEMNVSTLELGDSALYLCASSWGTAYQETQYFGPGTRLLVL.

The gene calls are TRBV11-2 and TRBJ2-3; tentative D call: TRBD2 (7 bases). The CDR3 contains 17 residues. Germline values: CDR1 SGHAT, CDR2 FQNNGV. The V and J ends lost 0 bases and 5 bases respectively, with 18 bases between them. CDR3 in amino acids: CASSLEDGGGAIDTQYF. The CDR3 nucleotides are TGTGCCAGCAGCTTAGAGGATGGAGGGGGGGCCATAGATACGCAGTATTTT.

The gene calls are TRBV5-4 and TRBJ2-5, with D possibly TRBD1 on 5 matching bases. V was pared by 2 bases and J by 3 bases, with 14 bases between. Germline-derived CDR1 and CDR2 are SGHNT and YYREEE (reference sequence). The CDR3 sequence is 15 residues long. CDR3 in amino acids: CASSLTGQSEETQYF. CDR3 coding DNA: TGTGCCAGCAGCTTAACAGGCCAGTCCGAAGAGACCCAGTACTTC.

This clone has a single count. This chain links TRBV7-2 with TRBJ2-4; possible D gene TRBD1, 5 bases. V was shortened by 1 base and J by 1 base, with 8 bases between the two germline ends. This CDR3 spans 15 amino acids. Germline CDR1 and CDR2: SGHTA and FQGNSA. CDR3 residues: CASSLVAGAKNIQYF. The CDR3 DNA reads TGTGCCAGCAGCTTAGTCGCAGGGGCCAAAAACATTCAGTACTTC.